Listed here are 27 T cell receptor beta chains from one sample, sequenced in a study of a mutant IDH1 vaccine in newly diagnosed glioma. Their antigens remain unidentified. Sequencing was performed with immunoSEQ multiplex PCR; in TCRdb, only in-frame clones are kept and a portion is missing. The repertoire holds over 45,000 clones, with around 80% as singletons. Documented time point: week 5, during vaccination. What each vaccine dose contained was 300 ug of mutant IDH1 20-mer peptide, accompanied by topical imiquimod. The specimen comprised PBMCs, sampled from a glioma patient whose treatment included an IDH1 peptide vaccine. These TCRs come from a woman between 45 and 65 years old with glioma.

V is TRBV5-4 and J is TRBJ1-6, with TRBD1 identical over 8 bases. CDR3 length: 15 amino acids. Per germline, CDR1 SGHNT and CDR2 YYREEE (reference sequence). V gave up 4 bases and J gave up 7 bases; unmatched junction bases: 7. CDR3 amino acids: CASSPTTGANSPLHF. The CDR3 DNA follows: TGTGCCAGCAGCCCCACGACAGGGGCGAATTCACCCCTCCACTTT.

In this sample, this clone turned up a few times. The CDR3 DNA reads TGTGCCAGCAGCCCCGCCCCGGGACAGGGGAACACTGAAGCTTTCTTT. Translation: CASSPAPGQGNTEAFF. The J gene is TRBJ1-1, the V gene TRBV5-6; 9 positions match TRBD1. Germline CDR1 reads SGHDT; CDR2 reads YYEEEE. Losses at the gene ends were 4 bases for V and 1 base for J; bases not matched to a gene: 8. The CDR3 consists of 16 residues.

This chain connects TRBV4-1 to TRBJ2-7; 8 bases match TRBD1. The CDR3 totals 14 residues. Germline assignment: CDR1 MGHRA and CDR2 YSYEKL. V shed 4 bases and J 7 bases; nucleotides not matched to a gene: 9. This CDR3 is CASSLGQGGWEQYF. CDR3 sequence (DNA): TGCGCCAGCAGCCTCGGACAGGGTGGGTGGGAGCAGTACTTC.

The chain combines TRBV5-4 with TRBJ2-7; D is ambiguous. The CDR3 loop spans 13 amino acids. The V end was cut by 4 bases, the J end by 2 bases, with 10 bases between. Germline V lookup: CDR1 SGHNT, CDR2 YYREEE (reference sequence). CDR3 residues: CASSRLSPYEQYF. DNA of the CDR3: TGTGCCAGCAGCCGGTTAAGTCCCTACGAGCAGTACTTC.

This clone occurred once. J is TRBJ1-5 and V is TRBV7-2; the D is unclear. This CDR3 is 16 amino acids long. CDR1 is SGHTA and CDR2 is FQGNSA in the germline V gene. The ends were cut back, 1 base at V and 0 bases at J, with 10 bases in the middle. CDR3 sequence reads: CASSLEGINSNQPQHF. The CDR3 DNA is TGTGCCAGCAGCTTAGAAGGGATCAATAGCAATCAGCCCCAGCATTTT. Drawing the rest from reference TRBV7-2 and TRBJ1-5, the complete variable domain is GAGVSQSPSNKVTEKGKDVELRCDPISGHTALYWYRQSLGQGLEFLIYFQGNSAPDKSGLPSDRFSAERTGGSVSTLTIQRTQQEDSAVYLCASSLEGINSNQPQHFGDGTRLSIL.

CDR3 loop: CASGFGAGNQPQHF. CDR3 DNA: TGTGCTAGTGGCTTCGGGGCAGGCAATCAGCCCCAGCATTTT. The chain links TRBV12-5 to TRBJ1-5, with D possibly TRBD1 on 5 matching bases. This CDR3 contains 14 residues. Germline V lookup: CDR1 LGHNT, CDR2 FRNRAP. The V gene lost 6 bases and the J gene lost 2 bases, with 11 bases spanning the gap.

The V gene is TRBV5-4, the J gene TRBJ1-1; D perhaps matches TRBD1 (5 bases). The CDR3 has 13 amino acids. The germline CDR1 and CDR2 sequences are SGHNT and YYREEE (reference sequence). Between the trimmed V and J ends, which lost 3 bases and 5 bases, there was a span of 11 bases. The CDR3 DNA is TGTGCCAGCAGCTCCTCGGGGGGAACTGAAGCTTTCTTT. Protein product: CASSSSGGTEAFF.

This chain connects TRBV29-1 to TRBJ1-2; D ambiguous. This CDR3 is built from 12 residues. V gave up 3 bases and J gave up 8 bases, with 13 bases separating them. Germline V gene lookup returns CDR1 SQVTM and CDR2 ANQGSEA. CDR3 bases: TGCAGCGTTGATTACGGTCCCCCGGGCTACACCTTC. Translating it yields CSVDYGPPGYTF.

The chain employs TRBV5-1 and TRBJ2-2; D tentatively fits TRBD1 or TRBD2 (6 bases each). This CDR3 has 16 residues. Trimming took off 3 bases at V and 6 bases at J, with 18 bases between the two ends. Germline lookup yields CDR1 SGHRS and CDR2 YFSETQ. The CDR3 DNA reads as TGCGCCAGCAGCTCCCAAGCTAGGGGGGCCGCCGGGGAGCTGTTTTTT. Encoded protein: CASSSQARGAAGELFF. Full variable domain (remainder filled in from reference TRBV5-1 and TRBJ2-2): KAGVTQTPRYLIKTRGQQVTLSCSPISGHRSVSWYQQTPGQGLQFLFEYFSETQRNKGNFPGRFSGRQFSNSRSEMNVSTLELGDSALYLCASSSQARGAAGELFFGEGSRLTVL.

The chain combines TRBV6-5 with TRBJ2-1; 7 bases map to TRBD1. The CDR3 extends over 15 amino acids. J lost 2 bases, V lost 2 bases, and 3 bases had no gene match. Germline V gene data show CDR1 as MNHEY and CDR2 as SVGAGI. Here the CDR3 DNA reads TGTGCCAGCAGTTACGGGGACAGCACCTACAATGAGCAGTTCTTC. It codes for CASSYGDSTYNEQFF.

DNA for the CDR3: TGTGCCAGCAGCTCCAGACAGGGAGTGAACACTGAAGCTTTCTTT. Protein: CASSSRQGVNTEAFF. The chain uses TRBV7-6 and TRBJ1-1, with 7 nucleotides matching TRBD1. The germline CDR1 and CDR2 sequences are SGHVS and FNYEAQ. V gave up 4 bases and J gave up 0 bases; unmatched junction bases: 5. The CDR3 consists of 15 residues.

This clone is a singleton in its sample. The chain is built from TRBV6-4 and TRBJ1-1; perhaps TRBD1 as D (5 bases). CDR1 and CDR2 from the germline V gene are MRHNA and SNTAGT. The ends were cut back, 3 bases at V and 1 base at J, with 12 bases in the middle. This CDR3 is 15 amino acids long. The CDR3 loop is CASSENTQGNTEAFF. CDR3 DNA sequence: TGTGCCAGCAGTGAGAACACTCAGGGGAACACTGAAGCTTTCTTT.

This clone was counted between two and nine times. The CDR3 reads CAGGTRQVGTEAFF. The CDR3 DNA follows: TGTGCCGGAGGTACCCGGCAGGTAGGCACTGAAGCTTTCTTT. The chain links TRBV30 to TRBJ1-1; D unclear. Germline V lookup: CDR1 GTSNPN, CDR2 SVGIG (reference sequence). With 8 bases removed from V and 4 bases from J, the gap between germline ends came to 20 bases. The CDR3 contains 14 residues.

The chain recombines TRBV7-9 with TRBJ1-2, with D possibly matching TRBD1 (5 bases). The CDR3 length is 15 residues. The V end was cut by 7 bases, the J end by 4 bases, with 19 bases between. Per germline, CDR1 SEHNR and CDR2 FQNEAQ (reference sequence). CDR3 residues: CASTVTGLAIYGYTF. DNA for the CDR3: TGTGCCAGCACCGTTACGGGGCTTGCTATCTATGGCTACACCTTC.

The V gene is TRBV10-3, the J gene TRBJ2-7; 7 nucleotides match TRBD1. V shed 8 bases and J 7 bases; nucleotides not matched to a gene: 14. The CDR3 is 14 residues long. Germline values: CDR1 ENHRY, CDR2 SYGVKD. The CDR3 here is CAISPWGQPLEQYF. The CDR3 coding sequence is TGTGCCATCTCTCCTTGGGGACAGCCCCTGGAGCAGTACTTC.

This clone was detected once. This chain uses TRBV5-6 with TRBJ2-7; 9 positions match TRBD1. Germline loops: CDR1 SGHDT, CDR2 YYEEEE. CDR3 length: 13 residues. V shed 3 bases, J shed 4 bases, and the junction held 2 bases outside the gene matches. The CDR3 protein is CASSWDREYEQYF. The CDR3 region has the DNA TGTGCCAGCAGCTGGGACAGGGAGTACGAGCAGTACTTC.

V usage is TRBV5-1 and J usage is TRBJ1-1, with D tentatively TRBD1 (6 bases). The CDR3 loop spans 15 amino acids. V was pared by 3 bases and J by 1 base, with 13 bases between. Per germline, CDR1 SGHRS and CDR2 YFSETQ. The CDR3 nucleotides read TGCGCCAGCAGCTCCATGGGACACCAGAACACTGAAGCTTTCTTT. Translated: CASSSMGHQNTEAFF.

The gene calls are TRBV6-4 and TRBJ1-4, with a possible D match to TRBD1 (5 bases). The germline gives CDR1 MRHNA, CDR2 SNTAGT. The V and J ends lost 4 bases and 5 bases respectively, with 8 bases between them. CDR3 length: 13 residues. The CDR3 region is CASSGGANEKLFF. As DNA, the CDR3 is TGTGCCAGCAGTGGAGGGGCGAATGAAAAACTGTTTTTT.

The V gene is TRBV7-7, the J gene TRBJ2-7, with D perhaps TRBD1 or TRBD2 (5 bases each). Trimming left V 4 bases short and J 5 bases short, with 12 bases between. The CDR3 contains 13 residues. CDR1 SSHAT and CDR2 FNYEAQ come from the germline V gene (reference sequence). CDR3 residues: CASSSGTKDEQYF. CDR3 DNA sequence: TGTGCCAGCAGCTCCGGGACGAAGGACGAGCAGTACTTC. Full variable domain (outside the CDR3, taken from reference TRBV7-7 and TRBJ2-7): GAGVSQSPRYKVTKRGQDVTLRCDPISSHATLYWYQQALGQGPEFLTYFNYEAQPDKSGLPSDRFSAERPEGSISTLTIQRTEQRDSAMYRCASSSGTKDEQYFGPGTRLTVT.

This chain joins TRBV5-1 and TRBJ1-1; D unresolved. Germline-derived CDR1 and CDR2 are SGHRS and YFSETQ. The V end was cut by 5 bases, the J end by 0 bases, with 20 bases between. This CDR3 has 17 amino acids. The CDR3: CASSFVINSAMNTEAFF. The CDR3 bases are TGCGCCAGCAGTTTTGTTATAAACAGCGCTATGAACACTGAAGCTTTCTTT.

This sequence joins TRBV9 and TRBJ1-1; TRBD1 is a possible D gene (5 bases). The CDR3 totals 13 residues. Trimming removed 4 bases at V and 9 bases at J, with 16 bases between. CDR1 is SGDLS, CDR2 YYNGEE, per germline. CDR3 amino acids: CASSLDGAAKAFF. The CDR3 DNA sequence: TGTGCCAGCAGCCTAGATGGGGCAGCTAAAGCTTTCTTT.

The chain joins TRBV7-3 to TRBJ1-4; no reliable D call. Between the trimmed V and J ends, which lost 5 bases and 7 bases, there was a span of 11 bases. The length of the CDR3 is 13 residues. Looked up from germline, CDR1 is SGHTA and CDR2 is FQGTGA. The CDR3, as DNA: TGTGCCAGCAGCCTCCAATCGGGTGAAAAACTGTTTTTT. It yields the protein CASSLQSGEKLFF. Full variable domain (remainder filled in from reference TRBV7-3 and TRBJ1-4): GAGVSQTPSNKVTEKGKYVELRCDPISGHTALYWYRQSLGQGPEFLIYFQGTGAADDSGLPNDRFFAVRPEGSVSTLKIQRTERGDSAVYLCASSLQSGEKLFFGSGTQLSVL.

This clone was seen only a few times. V usage is TRBV27 and J usage is TRBJ2-1, with 9 bases aligning to TRBD2. With 4 bases clipped from V and 0 bases from J, the junction kept 16 bases outside the gene matches. CDR1 is MNHEY, CDR2 SMNVEV, per germline (reference sequence). The CDR3 consists of 20 residues. CDR3 sequence reads: CASSSSKFQRGESSYNEQFF. CDR3 coding DNA: TGTGCCAGCAGTTCCTCCAAGTTCCAGCGGGGGGAGAGCTCCTACAATGAGCAGTTCTTC.

The genes are TRBV4-1 and TRBJ1-6; unclear D gene. V was cut by 0 bases and J by 0 bases, with 9 bases left in between. The CDR3 contains 17 residues. The germline V gene has CDR1 MGHRA and CDR2 YSYEKL. CDR3 residues: CASSQDTWSSYNSPLHF. In DNA form, the CDR3 reads TGCGCCAGCAGCCAAGATACGTGGAGCTCCTATAATTCACCCCTCCACTTT.

The rearrangement uses TRBV5-5 and TRBJ2-7; unclear D gene. CDR1 SGHKS and CDR2 YYEKEE come from the germline V gene (reference sequence). The V and J ends lost 0 bases and 4 bases respectively, with 11 bases between them. The CDR3 totals 14 residues. The chain's CDR3 is CASSLGANRYEQYF. The CDR3 DNA follows: TGTGCCAGCAGCTTGGGCGCCAATAGATACGAGCAGTACTTC.

This clone has a single count. This chain connects TRBV6-5 to TRBJ2-7; D gene ambiguous. Germline V lookup: CDR1 MNHEY, CDR2 SVGAGI. V was cut by 4 bases and J by 2 bases, with 9 bases left in between. The length of the CDR3 is 13 residues. CDR3 nucleotides: TGTGCCAGCAGTTTGCAGGAAACCTACGAGCAGTACTTC. It is translated as CASSLQETYEQYF.

The V and J genes are TRBV23-1 and TRBJ1-6; D possibly corresponds to TRBD1 (6 bases). TRBV23-1 is given ORF status, its function remaining uncertain. V lost 2 bases and J lost 0, with 17 bases in between. The CDR3 length is 19 residues. The CDR3 loop reads CASSQEGQPLSSYNSPLHF. The CDR3 coding sequence is TGCGCCAGCAGTCAAGAAGGACAGCCCTTGAGCTCCTATAATTCACCCCTCCACTTT.